The rows below give T cell receptor beta chains drawn from one sample of a study of technical replicates of blood from several donors. Generated by immunoSEQ multiplex PCR, the TCRdb table keeps only in-frame clones and is missing some. The sample consists of 75,000 or so clones, more than 85% of them appearing once. The sequencing input was T cells isolated from PBMCs. The source is a human donor in good health. Each CDR3 is given with its conserved first and last residue. The D gene is left open where the match is weak. Only some rows state a clone size, as once, few, many or a class for expanded clones.

clone_size,v_call,d_call,j_call,cdr3_aa,cdr3_nt
-,TRBV28,-,TRBJ2-7,CASSLPTGLNYEQYF,TGTGCCAGCAGTCTGCCTACAGGGTTAAACTACGAGCAGTACTTC
-,TRBV14,-,TRBJ1-1,CASSQVRITEAFF,TGTGCCAGCAGCCAGGTCAGGATTACTGAAGCTTTCTTT
-,TRBV4-1,TRBD2,TRBJ2-3,CASSQGLAGAGDTQYF,TGCGCCAGCAGCCAAGGTCTAGCGGGAGCGGGAGATACGCAGTATTTT
-,TRBV10-2,TRBD2,TRBJ2-7,CASRGLADDYEQYF,TGCGCCAGCAGGGGACTAGCGGACGACTACGAGCAGTACTTC
once,TRBV25-1,-,TRBJ2-5,CASNQGRLETQYF,TGTGCCAGCAACCAGGGGCGGTTAGAGACCCAGTACTTC
-,TRBV27,-,TRBJ1-1,CASSLVPRYEAFF,TGTGCCAGCAGTTTAGTGCCGCGCTATGAAGCTTTCTTT
-,TRBV28,-,TRBJ1-1,CASVLMRNILNTEAFF,TGTGCCAGCGTCCTAATGCGGAACATCTTGAACACTGAAGCTTTCTTT
-,TRBV6-1,-,TRBJ1-2,CASSEVGVLYGYTF,TGTGCCAGCAGTGAAGTAGGGGTTCTATATGGCTACACCTTC
once,TRBV25-1,-,TRBJ1-1,CASSEYGSPEAFF,TGTGCCAGCAGTGAATACGGGAGTCCTGAAGCTTTCTTT
-,TRBV19,-,TRBJ2-7,CATTDTYEQYF,TGTGCCACCACGGACACCTACGAGCAGTACTTC
-,TRBV11-2,TRBD2,TRBJ2-3,CASSPLMTSGRAQTDTQYF,TGTGCCAGCAGCCCTCTAATGACTAGCGGGAGGGCTCAGACAGATACGCAGTATTTT
-,TRBV12-5,TRBD2,TRBJ2-7,CASGLVSSGFYSYEQYF,TGTGCTAGTGGTTTGGTGTCTAGCGGGTTCTACTCCTACGAGCAGTACTTC
-,TRBV29-1,-,TRBJ1-2,CSAWTEANYGYTF,TGCAGCGCATGGACAGAAGCTAACTATGGCTACACCTTC
-,TRBV9,-,TRBJ2-2,CASSPLTETTGELFF,TGTGCCAGCAGCCCCCTGACTGAGACCACCGGGGAGCTGTTTTTT
once,TRBV11-3,TRBD2,TRBJ2-5,CASSSTWEGTQYF,TGTGCCAGCAGCTCCACATGGGAGGGGACCCAGTACTTC
-,TRBV27,TRBD1,TRBJ2-7,CASSLWRQGYEQYF,TGTGCCAGCAGTTTATGGAGACAGGGCTACGAGCAGTACTTC
-,TRBV25-1,-,TRBJ1-3,CASSETVSSGNTIYF,TGTGCCAGCAGTGAAACAGTTAGCTCTGGAAACACCATATATTTT
-,TRBV7-3,TRBD1,TRBJ1-1,CASSLQGALTEAFF,TGTGCCAGCAGCTTACAGGGGGCCCTCACTGAAGCTTTCTTT
-,TRBV30,-,TRBJ1-2,CAWSIAYLNGYTF,TGTGCCTGGAGTATAGCGTACCTCAATGGCTACACCTTC
once,TRBV9,-,TRBJ2-1,CASSAGSDNEQFF,TGTGCCAGCAGCGCCGGGAGTGATAATGAGCAGTTCTTC
once,TRBV4-1,TRBD1,TRBJ2-7,CASSQFHGQGLYEQYF,TGCGCCAGCAGCCAATTCCACGGACAGGGGCTTTACGAGCAGTACTTC
-,TRBV10-2,-,TRBJ1-5,CASSAGQYSNQPQHF,TGCGCCAGCAGTGCAGGGCAGTATAGCAATCAGCCCCAGCATTTT
-,TRBV21-1,-,TRBJ2-2,CASSTRGQGTCIVTGELFF,TGTGCCAGCAGCACCCGTGGACAGGGTACTTGTATTGTCACCGGGGAGCTGTTTTTT
-,TRBV15,-,TRBJ1-5,CATSTPLRGNQPQHF,TGTGCCACCAGCACCCCCCTCAGGGGCAATCAGCCCCAGCATTTT
-,TRBV10-3,TRBD1,TRBJ2-2,CAISEGQGLGNTGELFF,TGTGCCATCAGTGAGGGACAGGGGCTGGGGAACACCGGGGAGCTGTTTTTT
-,TRBV11-2,-,TRBJ1-3,CASSLEARSGNTIYF,TGTGCCAGCAGCTTAGAAGCCCGCTCTGGAAACACCATATATTTT
once,TRBV9,-,TRBJ2-2,CASSGHDRGETGELFF,TGTGCCAGCAGCGGGCATGACAGAGGAGAGACCGGGGAGCTGTTTTTT
-,TRBV7-2,-,TRBJ1-1,CASSLGAGRAEAFF,TGTGCCAGCAGCTTAGGGGCGGGGCGGGCTGAAGCTTTCTTT
-,TRBV7-8,TRBD1,TRBJ2-4,CASSGDRESAKNIQYF,TGTGCCAGCAGCGGCGACAGGGAATCTGCCAAAAACATTCAGTACTTC
-,TRBV4-3,-,TRBJ1-3,CASSQVHGTPGNTIYF,TGCGCCAGCAGCCAAGTTCACGGGACACCCGGAAACACCATATATTTT
-,TRBV4-3,TRBD1,TRBJ2-7,CASSQDGGQGISEQYF,TGCGCCAGCAGCCAGGATGGGGGACAGGGAATCTCCGAGCAGTACTTC
once,TRBV6-5,TRBD2,TRBJ2-7,CASGGGRGTYEQYF,TGTGCCAGCGGAGGCGGGAGGGGAACCTACGAGCAGTACTTC
-,TRBV5-1,TRBD1,TRBJ2-3,CASGNRGVTDTQYF,TGCGCCAGCGGAAACAGGGGGGTGACAGATACGCAGTATTTT
-,TRBV7-9,-,TRBJ2-6,CASSFRATWANVLTF,TGTGCCAGCAGCTTTAGAGCTACTTGGGCCAACGTCCTGACTTTC
once,TRBV19,TRBD1,TRBJ1-1,CASSRGQGVTEAFF,TGTGCCAGTAGTCGGGGACAGGGGGTCACTGAAGCTTTCTTT
few,TRBV5-1,TRBD1,TRBJ1-1,CASSRDRLNTEAFF,TGCGCCAGCAGCCGGGACAGACTGAACACTGAAGCTTTCTTT
-,TRBV27,-,TRBJ2-2,CASSPTPERTGELFF,TGTGCCAGCAGTCCAACCCCCGAGCGGACCGGGGAGCTGTTTTTT
-,TRBV29-1,-,TRBJ1-2,CSVEATGHNYGYTF,TGCAGCGTTGAGGCCACAGGCCATAACTATGGCTACACCTTC
-,TRBV27,TRBD2,TRBJ2-1,CASSQRGTSGSLINEQFF,TGTGCCAGCAGTCAGAGGGGGACTAGCGGGAGCTTGATAAATGAGCAGTTCTTC
-,TRBV12-5,-,TRBJ1-2,CASGTGTLSYGYTF,TGTGCTAGTGGTACAGGGACCCTATCCTATGGCTACACCTTC
-,TRBV21-1,-,TRBJ1-2,CACSRTGEGYYGYTF,TGTGCCTGCTCGAGGACAGGGGAAGGCTACTATGGCTACACCTTC
-,TRBV19,-,TRBJ1-1,CASSVGVWMNTEAFF,TGTGCCAGTAGTGTCGGGGTTTGGATGAACACTGAAGCTTTCTTT
-,TRBV30,TRBD1,TRBJ1-5,CAWTSDREFNQPQHF,TGTGCCTGGACCTCCGACAGGGAGTTCAATCAGCCCCAGCATTTT
once,TRBV28,TRBD1,TRBJ2-2,CASKTHKIYRGGELFF,TGTGCCAGCAAAACCCACAAAATTTACAGGGGCGGGGAGCTGTTTTTT
-,TRBV7-9,-,TRBJ1-5,CASSLEVAGNQPQHF,TGTGCCAGCAGCTTAGAGGTGGCAGGGAATCAGCCCCAGCATTTT
once,TRBV25-1,TRBD2,TRBJ2-1,CASSPLAGVQGSYNEQFF,TGTGCCAGCAGTCCCCTAGCGGGAGTACAGGGCTCCTACAATGAGCAGTTCTTC
-,TRBV7-3,-,TRBJ2-7,CASSLDSSGSYEQYF,TGTGCCAGCAGCTTAGATTCCTCAGGGTCCTACGAGCAGTACTTC
-,TRBV27,TRBD2,TRBJ2-7,CASSYGTGTSSGEQYF,TGTGCCAGCAGTTACGGAACCGGGACTAGTTCGGGTGAGCAGTACTTC
-,TRBV28,-,TRBJ1-4,CASSPLSKALGGYEKLFF,TGTGCCAGCAGCCCCCTTTCGAAGGCGTTAGGCGGATACGAAAAACTGTTTTTT
-,TRBV7-9,-,TRBJ2-3,CASSLAGSGYF,TGTGCCAGCAGCTTAGCTGGTTCCGGGTATTTT
-,TRBV7-3,-,TRBJ2-2,CASEWAGTGELFF,TGTGCCAGCGAGTGGGCCGGCACCGGGGAGCTGTTTTTT
-,TRBV4-1,TRBD2,TRBJ2-7,CASSKRLAGEGGDEQYF,TGCGCCAGCAGCAAACGGCTAGCGGGAGAAGGGGGGGACGAGCAGTACTTC
-,TRBV27,-,TRBJ2-7,CASSAMRDSYEQYF,TGTGCCAGCAGTGCTATGCGGGACTCCTACGAGCAGTACTTC
-,TRBV6-5,TRBD1,TRBJ1-2,CASSYASSGTGGGYTF,TGTGCCAGCAGTTACGCGTCTTCCGGGACAGGGGGAGGCTACACCTTC
-,TRBV5-8,-,TRBJ1-1,CASSRILGTEAFF,TGTGCCAGCAGCAGAATACTTGGCACTGAAGCTTTCTTT
-,TRBV11-3,-,TRBJ2-7,CASSLQGGSYEQYF,TGTGCCAGCAGCTTACAAGGCGGGTCCTACGAGCAGTACTTC
-,TRBV10-3,-,TRBJ2-7,CAISDRQAKYEQYF,TGTGCCATCAGTGACCGGCAGGCAAAGTACGAGCAGTACTTC